This TCR beta chain was profiled in a study of T cells in Graves' hyperthyroidism and ophthalmopathy. This clonotype was found many times. It was RNA transcripts that yielded the amplified TCR beta CDR3 regions. HTBI primers were used for first-round RT-PCR of the TCR CDR3. TCRdb reprocessed the multiplex PCR reads via MiXCR and lists one record per CDR3 protein. The sample consists of a few hundred thousand distinct CDR3 sequences, more than 15% of them appearing once. Exclusions: uncontrolled infection, other autoimmune disease, pregnancy, lactation. Diagnoses used clinical symptoms, serum thyroxine and TRAb, thyroid ultrasound and orbital computed tomography. Germline assignment: CDR1 MNHEY and CDR2 SVGAGI. This CDR3 is built from 15 residues. Trimming cost V 0 bases and J 5 bases, with 11 bases left between them.

This TCR was recovered from a woman aged 25 to 39 with Graves' ophthalmopathy. The sample consisted of blood. This chain links TRBV6-5 with TRBJ2-1; D uncertain. The CDR3, as DNA: TGTGCCAGCAGTTACTCGATGCGGCCCAACAATGAGCAGTTCTTC. Its protein product is CASSYSMRPNNEQFF.